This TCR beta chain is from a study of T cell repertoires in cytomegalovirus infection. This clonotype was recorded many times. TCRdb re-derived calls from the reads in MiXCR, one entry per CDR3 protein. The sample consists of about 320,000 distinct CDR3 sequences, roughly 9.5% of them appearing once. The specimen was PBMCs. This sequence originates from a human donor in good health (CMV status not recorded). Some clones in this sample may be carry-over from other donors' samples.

CDR3: CASSSAGGPNSYEQYF. DNA of the CDR3: TGTGCCAGCAGCTCCGCAGGGGGCCCTAACTCCTACGAGCAGTACTTC. V gene TRBV7-9 combines with J gene TRBJ2-7; 8 positions match TRBD1. The CDR3 has 16 residues. The trim removed 4 bases at V and 0 bases at J, leaving 8 bases unmatched. Germline V gene data show CDR1 as SEHNR and CDR2 as FQNEAQ (reference sequence). Filled out from reference TRBV7-9 and TRBJ2-7, the complete variable domain reads DTGVSQNPRHKITKRGQNVTFRCDPISEHNRLYWYRQTLGQGPEFLTYFQNEAQLEKSRLLSDRFSAERPKGSFSTLEIQRTEQGDSAMYLCASSSAGGPNSYEQYFGPGTRLTVT.